Shown below are 21 T cell receptor beta chains from a single sample sequenced in a study of T cells in localized non-small cell lung cancer. Profiled with immunoSEQ multiplex PCR; TCRdb holds only in-frame clones, not every one. The table includes 30,000 to 40,000 clones, roughly 80% detected once. The sample here was peripheral blood, taken before any cancer treatment. These receptors all come from an older male donor with stage III squamous cell lung carcinoma.

The chain carries TRBV2 and TRBJ1-3, with D unresolved. Trimming shortened V by 2 bases and J by 0 bases, and 8 bases separated the two germline ends. Germline assignment: CDR1 SNHLY and CDR2 FYNNEI. This CDR3 region has 15 residues. The CDR3 sequence: CASSEYISSGNTIYF. CDR3 sequence (DNA): TGTGCCAGCAGTGAATACATCAGCTCTGGAAACACCATATATTTT.

The V call is TRBV14, the J call TRBJ1-3; D gene unclear. V lost 0 bases to trimming and J lost 8 bases, with 5 bases between them. Germline-derived CDR1 and CDR2 are SGHDN and FVKESK. The CDR3 length is 12 residues. Written as DNA, the CDR3 is TGTGCCAGCAGCCAAGATCGGCACACCATATATTTT. Protein: CASSQDRHTIYF.

The rearrangement uses TRBV6-5 and TRBJ1-1; D not certain. Per the germline V gene, CDR1 is MNHEY and CDR2 is SVGAGI. Trimming left V 6 bases short and J 1 base short, with 9 bases between. CDR3 length equals 13 residues. The CDR3 sequence is CASSLLKNTEAFF. DNA for the CDR3: TGTGCCAGCAGCCTACTAAAGAACACTGAAGCTTTCTTT.

The chain is built from TRBV6-4 and TRBJ1-4; D gene unclear. V lost 8 bases to trimming and J lost 8 bases, with 18 bases between them. The CDR3 sequence is 14 residues long. Germline loops: CDR1 MRHNA, CDR2 SNTAGT. CDR3 nucleotides: TGTGCCAGCGGGGTCGGTCAATTTGGGGAAAAACTGTTTTTT. Amino acid sequence: CASGVGQFGEKLFF.

CDR3 in amino acids: CASSQEMSQYQETQYF. CDR3 DNA sequence: TGTGCCAGCAGCCAAGAAATGAGTCAGTACCAAGAGACCCAGTACTTC. This chain joins TRBV4-2 and TRBJ2-5; D remains unclear. Per the germline V gene, CDR1 is LGHNA and CDR2 is YNFKEQ. CDR3 length: 16 residues. The V and J ends lost 0 bases and 0 bases respectively, with 11 bases between them.

The table lists this clone with a count of one. This chain joins TRBV18 and TRBJ2-3; 10 nucleotides agree with TRBD2. With 2 bases clipped from V and 6 bases from J, the junction kept 5 bases outside the gene matches. From germline, CDR1 is KGHSH and CDR2 LQKENI. This CDR3 is 15 amino acids long. In DNA form, the CDR3 reads TGTGCCAGCTCACCAGGGCTAGCGGGAGCCGATACGCAGTATTTT. Translation gives CASSPGLAGADTQYF. The full variable domain, with the rest looked up from reference TRBV18 and TRBJ2-3, is NAGVMQNPRHLVRRRGQEARLRCSPMKGHSHVYWYRQLPEEGLKFMVYLQKENIIDESGMPKERFSAEFPKEGPSILRIQQVVRGDSAAYFCASSPGLAGADTQYFGPGTRLTVL.

The chain uses TRBV5-3 and TRBJ1-1; 7 bases are a match to TRBD1. TRBV5-3 is an open reading frame, and its role is uncertain. Trimming at V came to 5 bases and at J to 0 bases, leaving 16 bases not matched to a gene. CDR3 size: 18 residues. CDR3 sequence: CARRKTTGTFYMNTEAFF. The CDR3 DNA reads as TGTGCCAGAAGGAAGACGACAGGGACATTTTACATGAACACTGAAGCTTTCTTT.

The chain joins TRBV6-5 to TRBJ2-2; 12 bases line up with TRBD2. This CDR3 spans 15 amino acids. From germline, CDR1 is MNHEY and CDR2 SVGAGI. Trimming cost V 4 bases and J 9 bases; bases outside gene matches: 6. CDR3 bases: TGTGCCAGCAGTTCCCGGACTAGCGGGAACAGGGAGCTGTTTTTT. Protein product: CASSSRTSGNRELFF.

This rearrangement joins TRBV5-4 to TRBJ2-2; D uncertain. This CDR3 comprises 14 residues. Germline values: CDR1 SGHNT, CDR2 YYREEE (reference sequence). The V and J ends lost 1 base and 6 bases respectively, with 10 bases between them. The CDR3 protein is CASSLWQSAGELFF. The DNA for the CDR3 is TGTGCCAGCAGCTTGTGGCAGTCAGCCGGGGAGCTGTTTTTT. Using reference TRBV5-4 and TRBJ2-2 for the parts outside the CDR3, the full variable domain is ETGVTQSPTHLIKTRGQQVTLRCSSQSGHNTVSWYQQALGQGPQFIFQYYREEENGRGNFPPRFSGLQFPNYSSELNVNALELDDSALYLCASSLWQSAGELFFGEGSRLTVL.

The rearrangement links TRBV5-1 to TRBJ2-7; 7 bases fit TRBD2. Trimming removed 4 bases from V and 6 bases from J; junction bases left unmatched: 10. This CDR3 comprises 14 residues. Germline CDR1 and CDR2: SGHRS and YFSETQ. CDR3 bases: TGCGCCAGCAGCGAGTGGACTAGTGCGAGCGAGCAGTACTTC. It yields the protein CASSEWTSASEQYF.

The chain links TRBV6-5 to TRBJ2-7; D is perhaps TRBD1 (5 bases). The V end was cut by 4 bases, the J end by 3 bases, with 10 bases between. CDR3 size: 13 residues. The V gene's germline CDR1 is MNHEY and CDR2 SVGAGI. CDR3 protein: CASSWGRLYEQYF. CDR3 in DNA: TGTGCCAGCAGTTGGGGCAGGCTCTACGAGCAGTACTTC.

V usage is TRBV10-3 and J usage is TRBJ1-1; 7 nucleotides agree with TRBD1. CDR1 is ENHRY and CDR2 is SYGVKD in the germline V gene. Losses at the gene ends were 2 bases for V and 1 base for J; bases not matched to a gene: 4. The CDR3 sequence is 15 residues long. CDR3: CAISEREGANTEAFF. The CDR3 DNA follows: TGTGCCATCAGTGAGAGAGAGGGGGCGAACACTGAAGCTTTCTTT.

This clone has a handful of counts. The rearrangement joins TRBV29-1 to TRBJ1-1; 9 nucleotides agree with TRBD1. Germline CDR1 is SQVTM and CDR2 is ANQGSEA. The CDR3 is 15 amino acids. Trimming took 6 bases from V and 4 from J; bases not matched to a gene: 12. The CDR3 here is CSVTGTGGYGTEAFF. CDR3 nucleotide sequence: TGCAGCGTCACCGGAACAGGGGGCTATGGCACTGAAGCTTTCTTT. Full variable domain (missing parts from reference TRBV29-1 and TRBJ1-1): SAVISQKPSRDICQRGTSLTIQCQVDSQVTMMFWYRQQPGQSLTLIATANQGSEATYESGFVIDKFPISRPNLTFSTLTVSNMSPEDSSIYLCSVTGTGGYGTEAFFGQGTRLTVV.

The chain joins TRBV9 to TRBJ1-4; the D gene is possibly TRBD1 (5 bases). V lost 3 bases and J lost 0, with 9 bases in between. The CDR3 consists of 15 residues. CDR1 and CDR2 (germline): SGDLS, YYNGEE. Here the CDR3 DNA reads TGTGCCAGCAGCGGGGGGATCTCAACTAATGAAAAACTGTTTTTT. It yields the protein CASSGGISTNEKLFF.

This sequence joins TRBV10-3 and TRBJ2-3; TRBD2 matches at 7 bases. CDR1 and CDR2 from the germline V gene are ENHRY and SYGVKD. J gave up 1 base and V 0 bases, and 4 bases lay outside the gene matches. The CDR3 sequence is 16 residues long. This chain's CDR3 is CAISESPSGGTDTQYF. As DNA, the CDR3 is TGTGCCATCAGTGAGTCCCCGAGCGGGGGCACAGATACGCAGTATTTT.

V gene TRBV19 combines with J gene TRBJ1-5, with 12 bases fitting TRBD1. After removal of 3 bases from V and 7 bases from J, the junction contained 7 bases not matched to a gene. Germline CDR1 LNHDA, CDR2 SQIVND (reference sequence). The CDR3 spans 16 residues. CDR3 sequence (DNA): TGTGCCAGTAGTATTCCGGGACAGGGGGCCCGACAGCCCCAGCATTTT. Residues: CASSIPGQGARQPQHF.

This clone has more than one count but fewer than ten. This sequence joins TRBV7-8 and TRBJ2-1; D perhaps matches TRBD2 (6 bases). Trimming pared 1 base from V and 0 bases from J, leaving 7 bases between. The CDR3 loop spans 15 amino acids. Germline-derived CDR1 and CDR2 are SGHVS and FQNEAQ. CDR3 sequence: CASSLGGISYNEQFF. The CDR3 DNA is TGTGCCAGCAGCTTAGGCGGGATCTCCTACAATGAGCAGTTCTTC.

The V gene is TRBV4-2, the J gene TRBJ2-5; the match to TRBD2 covers 7 bases. The length of the CDR3 is 18 residues. Germline values: CDR1 LGHNA, CDR2 YNFKEQ. Trimming cost V 0 bases and J 1 base; bases outside gene matches: 11. The CDR3 here is CASSQDWGTGGLQETQYF. The CDR3 bases are TGTGCCAGCAGCCAAGATTGGGGAACGGGGGGACTCCAAGAGACCCAGTACTTC.

The V and J genes are TRBV7-9 and TRBJ1-2; D remains unclear. The ends were cut back, 7 bases at V and 3 bases at J, with 18 bases in the middle. Germline loops: CDR1 SEHNR, CDR2 FQNEAQ (reference sequence). CDR3 length: 15 residues. CDR3 amino acids: CASTLETRPYYGYTF. The CDR3 bases are TGTGCCAGCACCCTTGAAACCCGCCCCTACTATGGCTACACCTTC.

The chain combines TRBV30 with TRBJ1-5; TRBD1 is a possible D gene (5 bases). V lost 0 bases and J 4 bases, leaving 13 bases between the germline ends. The germline V gene encodes CDR1 GTSNPN and CDR2 SVGIG (reference sequence). The CDR3 runs 15 residues. The CDR3 region is CAWSVGAGRNQPQHF. The CDR3 DNA reads TGTGCCTGGAGTGTAGGGGCAGGCAGAAATCAGCCCCAGCATTTT. Full variable domain (missing parts from reference TRBV30 and TRBJ1-5): SQTIHQWPATLVQPVGSPLSLECTVEGTSNPNLYWYRQAAGRGLQLLFYSVGIGQISSEVPQNLSASRPQDRQFILSSKKLLLSDSGFYLCAWSVGAGRNQPQHFGDGTRLSIL.

This clone appeared once. The CDR3: CASSSRETGANVLTF. The DNA for the CDR3 is TGTGCCAGCAGCTCCCGAGAGACTGGGGCCAACGTCCTGACTTTC. The rearrangement joins TRBV5-4 to TRBJ2-6, with no clear D. The CDR3 has 15 amino acids. The V end lost 3 bases, the J end lost 2 bases, and 9 bases lay between the germline ends. Germline V gives CDR1 SGHNT, CDR2 YYREEE (reference sequence).